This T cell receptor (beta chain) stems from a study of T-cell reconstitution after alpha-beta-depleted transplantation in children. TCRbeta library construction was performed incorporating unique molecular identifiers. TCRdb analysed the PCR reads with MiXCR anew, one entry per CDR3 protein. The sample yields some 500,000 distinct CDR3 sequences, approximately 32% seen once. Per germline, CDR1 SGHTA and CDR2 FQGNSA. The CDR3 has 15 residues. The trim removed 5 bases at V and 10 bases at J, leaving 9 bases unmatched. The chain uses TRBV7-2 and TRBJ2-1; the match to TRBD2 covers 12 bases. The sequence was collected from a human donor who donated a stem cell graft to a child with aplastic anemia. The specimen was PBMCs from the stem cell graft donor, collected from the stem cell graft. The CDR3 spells CASSPPGLAGREQFF. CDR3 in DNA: TGTGCCAGCAGCCCGCCCGGACTAGCGGGACGAGAGCAGTTCTTC. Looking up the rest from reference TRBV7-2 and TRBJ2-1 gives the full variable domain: GAGVSQSPSNKVTEKGKDVELRCDPISGHTALYWYRQSLGQGLEFLIYFQGNSAPDKSGLPSDRFSAERTGGSVSTLTIQRTQQEDSAVYLCASSPPGLAGREQFFGPGTRLTVL.